This paragraph covers one T cell receptor (beta chain) sequence. CDR3 length: 13 residues. CDR1 SGHNT and CDR2 YYREEE come from the germline V gene (reference sequence). V lost 1 base and J lost 1, with 5 bases in between. The sample comes from a study of CD8 T cells in Susac syndrome. Random-hexamer reverse transcription was applied to roughly 0.5 to 1 ug RNA. TCRdb re-called the immunoSEQ multiplex PCR reads with MiXCR, one entry per CDR3 protein. The sample holds approximately 160,000 distinct CDR3 sequences, approximately 93% seen once. The specimen was CD4+ T cells from PBMCs. This clonotype was obtained from a human donor with multiple sclerosis. V is TRBV5-4 and J is TRBJ2-5; D gene ambiguous. The CDR3 loop reads CASSLTAQETQYF. DNA for the CDR3: TGTGCCAGCAGCTTGACAGCCCAAGAGACCCAGTACTTC.